Presented here are 25 T cell receptor beta chains from one specimen sequenced in a study of human T cells and chemical hapten exposure. Time point of the sample: pre-sensitization, week 0. Treatment reported: therapeutic diphenylcyclopropenone sensitization with weekly scalp DPC. MiXCR was run by TCRdb on the RACE reads, yielding one entry per CDR3 protein. The repertoire holds approximately 77,000 distinct CDR3 sequences, with 14% as singletons. The sequenced sample was whole blood, obtained in connection with sensitization to the hapten diphenylcyclopropenone (DPC). The receptors shown here come from a woman aged 50 to 60 with alopecia areata. Some clones in this sample may be carry-over from other donors' samples.

The CDR3 loop is CASSLGSGYEQYF. The CDR3 DNA is TGTGCCAGCAGCTTAGGGTCTGGCTACGAGCAGTACTTC. The chain combines TRBV11-3 with TRBJ2-7; D not certain. The CDR3 covers 13 residues. Trimming shortened V by 1 base and J by 3 bases, and 7 bases separated the two germline ends. Germline V gene lookup returns CDR1 SGHNT and CDR2 YENEEA. The whole variable domain, remainder taken from reference TRBV11-3 and TRBJ2-7, is EAGVVQSPRYKIIEKKQPVAFWCNPISGHNTLYWYLQNLGQGPELLIRYENEEAVDDSQLPKDRFSAERLKGVDSTLKIQPAELGDSAVYLCASSLGSGYEQYFGPGTRLTVT.

The genes are TRBV18 and TRBJ2-7; D is unresolved. Germline CDR1 is KGHSH and CDR2 is LQKENI. CDR3 size: 14 residues. V shed 2 bases and J shed 0 bases, with 8 bases lying between them. The CDR3 spells CASSPVTSSYEQYF. CDR3 DNA: TGTGCCAGCTCACCAGTGACTTCCTCCTACGAGCAGTACTTC.

Only a few counts were recorded for this clonotype. V is TRBV7-2 and J is TRBJ1-5; 7 bases are shared with TRBD1. CDR1 and CDR2 from the germline V gene are SGHTA and FQGNSA. This CDR3 contains 15 residues. V was pared by 1 base and J by 4 bases, with 4 bases of the junction left unmatched. The CDR3: CASSLVGTENQPQHF. As DNA, the CDR3 is TGTGCCAGCAGCTTAGTAGGGACAGAGAATCAGCCCCAGCATTTT.

Only a few counts were recorded for this clonotype. The CDR3 loop reads CSVVGTRGVETQYF. In DNA, the CDR3 is TGCAGCGTTGTTGGGACAAGGGGGGTGGAGACCCAGTACTTC. This sequence joins TRBV29-1 and TRBJ2-5; D might be TRBD1 or TRBD2, each matching 6 bases. Germline V gives CDR1 SQVTM, CDR2 ANQGSEA. With 4 bases removed from V and 5 bases from J, the gap between germline ends came to 17 bases. The CDR3 covers 14 residues. Combining the CDR3 with reference TRBV29-1 and TRBJ2-5 gives the whole variable domain SAVISQKPSRDICQRGTSLTIQCQVDSQVTMMFWYRQQPGQSLTLIATANQGSEATYESGFVIDKFPISRPNLTFSTLTVSNMSPEDSSIYLCSVVGTRGVETQYFGPGTRLLVL.

CDR3 residues: CASSLQGQGHAEAFF. The CDR3 region has the DNA TGCGCCAGCAGCTTGCAGGGCCAGGGGCATGCTGAAGCTTTCTTT. This chain uses TRBV5-1 with TRBJ1-1; perhaps TRBD1 as D (6 bases). There are 15 residues in the CDR3. Germline CDR1 is SGHRS and CDR2 is YFSETQ. V was cut by 1 base and J by 6 bases, with 16 bases left in between.

This clonotype turned up a few times. V gene TRBV24-1 combines with J gene TRBJ2-1; 14 bases align to TRBD2. The germline V gene has CDR1 KGHDR and CDR2 SFDVKD. The junction had 4 bases not matched to a gene; V was cut back by 8 bases and J by 2 bases. The CDR3 consists of 16 residues. As DNA, the CDR3 is TGTGCCACCATGGGACTAGCGGGAGACGCCTACAATGAGCAGTTCTTC. It translates to CATMGLAGDAYNEQFF.

This clonotype has just a few counts. The chain uses TRBV5-1 and TRBJ1-1, with D unresolved. V was clipped by 4 bases and J by 3 bases, with 10 bases between them. In germline, CDR1 is SGHRS, CDR2 YFSETQ. This CDR3 spans 13 amino acids. The CDR3 here is CASSVHLDTEAFF. DNA for the CDR3: TGCGCCAGCAGCGTGCATTTGGACACTGAAGCTTTCTTT.

This clonotype has only a few counts. The chain is built from TRBV27 and TRBJ1-5; D is possibly TRBD1 (5 bases). V lost 3 bases and J 7 bases, leaving 10 bases between the germline ends. The length of the CDR3 is 13 residues. In germline, CDR1 is MNHEY, CDR2 SMNVEV (reference sequence). CDR3 in amino acids: CASSLGRDQPQHF. The CDR3 region has the DNA TGTGCCAGCAGTTTGGGTAGGGACCAGCCCCAGCATTTT.

This clonotype was seen only a few times. V usage is TRBV14 and J usage is TRBJ1-1, with D unresolved. CDR1 and CDR2 from the germline V gene are SGHDN and FVKESK. Trimming pared 7 bases from V and 3 bases from J, leaving 15 bases between. There are 14 residues in the CDR3. The CDR3 sequence: CASTPSGGHTEAFF. Here the CDR3 DNA reads TGTGCCAGCACCCCGTCAGGCGGGCACACTGAAGCTTTCTTT.

Many counts were recorded for this clonotype. The J gene is TRBJ2-3, the V gene TRBV25-1, with 14 nucleotides matching TRBD2. CDR1 is MGHDK, CDR2 SYGVNS, per germline. There are 16 residues in the CDR3. V shed 2 bases, J shed 6 bases, and the junction held 4 bases outside the gene matches. The CDR3 loop is CASSEGTSGRWDTQYF. CDR3 coding DNA: TGTGCCAGCAGTGAAGGGACTAGCGGGAGATGGGATACGCAGTATTTT. Full variable domain (rest looked up from reference TRBV25-1 and TRBJ2-3): EADIYQTPRYLVIGTGKKITLECSQTMGHDKMYWYQQDPGMELHLIHYSYGVNSTEKGDLSSESTVSRIRTEHFPLTLESARPSHTSQYLCASSEGTSGRWDTQYFGPGTRLTVL.

The chain couples TRBV2 to TRBJ1-5, with D possibly TRBD1 on 6 matching bases. The CDR3 is 16 amino acids. The V and J ends lost 7 bases and 5 bases respectively, with 21 bases between them. Germline V CDR1 and CDR2: SNHLY, FYNNEI. CDR3 loop: CASKPTNRERHQPQHF. The CDR3 nucleotides are TGTGCCAGCAAGCCGACCAACAGGGAGAGGCATCAGCCCCAGCATTTT.

The V gene is TRBV5-1, the J gene TRBJ2-1, with TRBD2 identical over 13 bases. CDR1 and CDR2 from the germline V gene are SGHRS and YFSETQ. V lost 3 bases and J lost 7; bases outside the gene matches: 13. The CDR3 length is 18 residues. This CDR3 reads CASSSSQPGLAGRNEQFF. The CDR3 region has the DNA TGCGCCAGCAGCTCGAGTCAGCCGGGACTAGCGGGAAGGAATGAGCAGTTCTTC.

This clonotype has just a few counts. J is TRBJ2-1 and V is TRBV3-1; tentative D call: TRBD2 (5 bases). The CDR3 has 13 residues. V lost 3 bases and J lost 10, with 13 bases in between. Germline V gives CDR1 LGHDT, CDR2 YNNKEL (reference sequence). CDR3 protein: CASSHLSRGEQFF. DNA of the CDR3: TGTGCCAGCAGCCACCTCTCTCGCGGGGAGCAGTTCTTC.

This clonotype appeared a few times. The chain combines TRBV28 with TRBJ2-1; D is perhaps TRBD2 (6 bases). The ends were cut back, 1 base at V and 8 bases at J, with 12 bases in the middle. Looked up from germline, CDR1 is MDHEN and CDR2 is SYDVKM. This CDR3 comprises 14 residues. CDR3 residues: CASSLLASADEQFF. The CDR3 bases are TGTGCCAGCAGTTTATTGGCTAGCGCAGATGAGCAGTTCTTC.

This clonotype was counted at least ten times. This sequence joins TRBV11-2 and TRBJ2-2; tentative D call: TRBD2 (6 bases). Germline CDR1 reads SGHAT; CDR2 reads FQNNGV. This CDR3 has 14 residues. V lost 6 bases and J lost 0, with 8 bases in between. CDR3 sequence (DNA): TGTGCCAGCAGGACTAGTGCGAACACCGGGGAGCTGTTTTTT. Translated, it gives CASRTSANTGELFF. Looking up the rest from reference TRBV11-2 and TRBJ2-2 gives the full variable domain: EAGVAQSPRYKIIEKRQSVAFWCNPISGHATLYWYQQILGQGPKLLIQFQNNGVVDDSQLPKDRFSAERLKGVDSTLKIQPAKLEDSAVYLCASRTSANTGELFFGEGSRLTVL.

This clonotype has a handful of counts. The V call is TRBV27, the J call TRBJ2-1; D is perhaps TRBD2 (6 bases). The CDR3 covers 19 residues. Germline V gene lookup returns CDR1 MNHEY and CDR2 SMNVEV (reference sequence). Deletions cut 6 bases from V and 1 base from J, with 25 bases between. The CDR3 protein is CASSRRRGGQRASYNEQFF. Here the CDR3 DNA reads TGTGCCAGCAGCCGCAGGCGTGGTGGTCAGCGGGCTTCCTACAATGAGCAGTTCTTC.

This clonotype was recorded many times. The V and J genes are TRBV3-1 and TRBJ2-1; 10 bases line up with TRBD2. Germline-derived CDR1 and CDR2 are LGHDT and YNNKEL (reference sequence). The junction had 4 bases not matched to a gene; V was cut back by 11 bases and J by 3 bases. The CDR3 runs 13 residues. The CDR3 loop reads CAVTSGNYNEQFF. The CDR3 DNA follows: TGTGCCGTAACTAGCGGGAACTACAATGAGCAGTTCTTC.

The chain links TRBV12-3 or TRBV12-4 to TRBJ2-7, with D possibly being TRBD1 (6 bases). The CDR3 contains 14 residues. Trimming took 7 bases from V and 2 from J, leaving 15 bases between them. The CDR3 here is CASTGTGFPYEQYF. The CDR3 coding sequence is TGTGCCAGCACCGGTACAGGGTTCCCCTACGAGCAGTACTTC.

The chain is built from TRBV6-5 and TRBJ1-6, with no clear D. The germline V gene has CDR1 MNHEY and CDR2 SVGAGI. CDR3 size: 16 residues. V gave up 0 bases and J gave up 7 bases, with 13 bases separating them. CDR3 loop: CASSYSVQAPNSPLHF. CDR3 coding DNA: TGTGCCAGCAGTTACTCGGTGCAGGCGCCGAATTCACCCCTCCACTTT.

This clonotype was seen only a few times. The chain couples TRBV10-3 to TRBJ2-3; no firm D call. Germline V lookup: CDR1 ENHRY, CDR2 SYGVKD. The CDR3 spans 13 residues. The germline V and J ends were trimmed by 6 bases and 3 bases, with 10 bases remaining between them. CDR3 in amino acids: CAIRAPATDTQYF. The CDR3 nucleotides are TGTGCCATCAGGGCTCCTGCTACAGATACGCAGTATTTT.

V usage is TRBV28 and J usage is TRBJ1-1, with D unclear. V was pared by 10 bases and J by 2 bases, with 8 bases between. The CDR3 spans 11 residues. The germline gives CDR1 MDHEN, CDR2 SYDVKM. The CDR3 sequence is CAIKINTEAFF. The CDR3 DNA reads TGTGCCATAAAGATTAACACTGAAGCTTTCTTT.

V usage is TRBV4-2 and J usage is TRBJ2-3, with 14 bases identical to TRBD2. The CDR3 is 16 residues long. Trimming at V came to 4 bases and at J to 6 bases, leaving 6 bases not matched to a gene. CDR1 and CDR2 (germline): LGHNA, YNFKEQ. For the CDR3, the DNA is TGTGCCAGCAGCCTCTTGACTAGCGGGAGGGAGGATACGCAGTATTTT. This gives the protein CASSLLTSGREDTQYF.

J is TRBJ2-7 and V is TRBV29-1, with 7 bases matching TRBD1. The CDR3 runs to 11 residues. J lost 3 bases, V lost 6 bases, and 2 bases had no gene match. Germline lookup yields CDR1 SQVTM and CDR2 ANQGSEA. The CDR3 region has the DNA TGCAGCGTAGCAGGGGGCTACGAGCAGTACTTC. This translates into CSVAGGYEQYF.

The chain is built from TRBV5-1 and TRBJ2-2; 7 positions match TRBD2. CDR3 length: 15 residues. The V gene's germline CDR1 is SGHRS and CDR2 YFSETQ. Germline trimming cut 4 bases from V and 6 bases from J; bases unmatched to any gene: 9. The CDR3 loop is CASSGGLAEAGELFF. CDR3 in DNA: TGCGCCAGCAGCGGTGGGCTAGCGGAGGCCGGGGAGCTGTTTTTT.

J is TRBJ1-6 and V is TRBV27, with 11 positions matching TRBD1. V was clipped by 9 bases and J by 6 bases; unmatched bases: 7. This CDR3 comprises 15 residues. In germline, CDR1 is MNHEY, CDR2 SMNVEV (reference sequence). In DNA form, the CDR3 reads TGTGCCAGTTCGTTGGACAGGGGGCCTAATTCACCCCTCCACTTT. Translated, it gives CASSLDRGPNSPLHF.